This T cell receptor beta chain was captured in a study of blood T cell repertoires in COVID-19. Overall study: From the United States, Italy and Spain came samples of acute and convalescent COVID-19.

The CDR3 contains 13 residues. Germline V lookup: CDR1 WSHSY, CDR2 SAAADI. V was clipped by 5 bases and J by 8 bases, with 13 bases between them. Per the authors' pipeline: Cell counts per sample came from amplifying reference gene primers. TCRdb keeps only in-frame clones here, not all; method: immunoSEQ multiplex PCR. The V and J calls and clone size were taken over from that table, and D and trimming were inferred from the DNA. This repertoire shows fewer than 250,000 clones, about 83% found once; its top ten account for approximately 5%. Enrollees, roughly 18 to 89 years old, lived in 25 or so US areas. Participants' reported clinical history set cohort assignment. This clone was observed a single time.

The TCR was taken from a woman in her fifties or sixties who had been exposed to COVID-19. This chain joins TRBV10-2 and TRBJ1-5, with a possible D match to TRBD1 (6 bases). The sequenced material came from PBMCs or T cells enriched from blood (not recorded which). CDR3 region: CASSQGKREPQHF. Written as DNA, the CDR3 is TGCGCCAGCAGTCAGGGGAAGAGGGAGCCCCAGCATTTT.